Below, one TCR beta chain is given with its context. In the PCR, 60 Vbeta and 13 Jbeta primers were used. Measured with immunoSEQ multiplex PCR; TCRdb has only the in-frame clones, and not every one. Listed are approximately 170,000 clones; approximately 0.72% falls within the top ten. The data were taken from a study of cytomegalovirus exposure and HLA in healthy donors. This TCR came from a woman between 18 and 29 years old in good health and CMV-seropositive. The sample consisted of PBMCs.

The CDR3 DNA reads as TGTGCCTGGAGTCAGGCCTACGAGCAGTACTTC. This translates into CAWSQAYEQYF. This sequence joins TRBV30 and TRBJ2-7; no reliable D call. The germline CDR1 and CDR2 sequences are GTSNPN and SVGIG (reference sequence). V shed 2 bases and J shed 2 bases, with 4 bases lying between them. CDR3 length: 11 amino acids.